A selection of T cell receptor beta chains follows, all from one sample in a study of control samples from healthy donors and cancer patients. Repertoires were generated with immunoSEQ multiplex PCR, while TCRdb's copy carries only in-frame clones and drops some. The repertoire consists of about 93,000 clones, with about 88% occurring once and the leading ten covering approximately 15%. The sequenced sample consisted of blood. The receptors were gathered from a woman in her sixties or seventies in good health. Both conserved end residues are part of each CDR3. The D gene is left open where the match is weak. Clone size is given for some rows only: seen once, a few or many times, or a class if the clone is expanded.

D,J,size,V,CDR3,DNA
TRBD1,TRBJ1-1,.,TRBV6-5,CASSYTGTGVIEAFF,TGTGCCAGCAGTTACACGGGAACAGGGGTCATAGAAGCTTTCTTT
.,TRBJ2-1,.,TRBV11-2,CASRRSRGVINEQFF,TGTGCCAGCAGGCGATCTAGGGGGGTCATCAATGAGCAGTTCTTC
TRBD2,TRBJ2-1,.,TRBV29-1,CSVSLAGGPKQFF,TGCAGCGTTTCCCTAGCGGGAGGGCCCAAGCAGTTCTTC
.,TRBJ2-1,.,TRBV9,CASSVSRGNEQFF,TGTGCCAGCAGCGTATCTCGGGGCAATGAGCAGTTCTTC
TRBD2,TRBJ2-3,.,TRBV5-4,CASSPRAGGAVPSTDTQYF,TGTGCCAGCAGCCCCAGGGCGGGGGGGGCCGTACCTAGCACAGATACGCAGTATTTT
.,TRBJ2-7,.,TRBV11-3,CASSLGGQPYEQYF,TGTGCCAGCAGCTTAGGGGGACAACCCTACGAGCAGTACTTC
.,TRBJ1-1,.,TRBV7-2,CASSLVAGRNTEAFF,TGTGCCAGCAGCTTAGTCGCAGGGAGGAACACTGAAGCTTTCTTT
TRBD1,TRBJ2-7,.,TRBV4-1,CASSQEDRGQYEQYF,TGCGCCAGCAGCCAAGAGGACAGGGGGCAATACGAGCAGTACTTC
.,TRBJ1-1,.,TRBV12-3/TRBV12-4,CASSLVRAQAFF,TGTGCCAGCAGTTTAGTAAGGGCCCAGGCTTTCTTT
.,TRBJ1-2,.,TRBV2,CASSERVYGYTF,TGTGCCAGCAGTGAAAGAGTTTATGGCTACACCTTC
TRBD2,TRBJ2-5,.,TRBV5-1,CASSSRLAGGETQYF,TGCGCCAGCAGCTCCAGACTAGCGGGGGGAGAGACCCAGTACTTC
TRBD2,TRBJ2-5,once,TRBV6-5,CASISGLAGRETQYF,TGTGCCAGCATATCGGGACTAGCGGGGAGAGAGACCCAGTACTTC
.,TRBJ1-2,.,TRBV19,CASSTRTEAVNYGYTF,TGTGCCAGTAGTACCCGGACAGAGGCCGTGAACTATGGCTACACCTTC
.,TRBJ1-2,.,TRBV3-1/TRBV3-2,CASSQGAALTHGYTF,TGTGCCAGCAGCCAAGGCGCCGCCCTCACCCATGGCTACACCTTC
.,TRBJ2-3,.,TRBV11-3,CASSPSPADTQYF,TGTGCCAGCAGCCCGAGTCCGGCAGATACGCAGTATTTT
.,TRBJ1-2,few,TRBV19,CASSIAGRDYGYTF,TGTGCCAGTAGTATAGCCGGCAGGGACTATGGCTACACCTTC
.,TRBJ2-2,.,TRBV9,CASSVGGGNTGELFF,TGTGCCAGCAGCGTAGGGGGAGGGAACACCGGGGAGCTGTTTTTT
.,TRBJ1-4,.,TRBV3-1/TRBV3-2,CASNQKGGGGRNEKLFF,TGTGCCAGCAACCAAAAAGGGGGGGGCGGAAGAAATGAAAAACTGTTTTTT
TRBD1,TRBJ2-7,.,TRBV2,CASGGGGQGVYEQYF,TGTGCCAGCGGTGGGGGTGGACAGGGGGTATACGAGCAGTACTTC
.,TRBJ1-1,.,TRBV7-9,CASSFQGRRGMNTEAFF,TGTGCCAGCAGCTTCCAGGGGAGAAGAGGAATGAACACTGAAGCTTTCTTT
.,TRBJ2-1,.,TRBV5-1,CASSQSLDEQFF,TGCGCCAGCAGCCAGTCTTTGGATGAGCAGTTCTTC
.,TRBJ1-1,.,TRBV10-3,CAITGQGPEAFF,TGTGCCATCACCGGTCAGGGGCCTGAAGCTTTCTTT
.,TRBJ1-2,.,TRBV3-1/TRBV3-2,CASSQPTGVGGYTF,TGTGCCAGCAGCCAGCCCACTGGCGTAGGAGGCTACACCTTC
.,TRBJ2-7,.,TRBV2,CATKQQKAISYEQYF,TGTGCCACCAAACAGCAAAAGGCGATAAGTTACGAGCAGTACTTC
.,TRBJ1-1,.,TRBV19,CASTPNLNTEAFF,TGTGCCAGTACTCCGAATCTAAACACTGAAGCTTTCTTT
.,TRBJ2-3,.,TRBV19,CASSSQRTGTDTQYF,TGTGCCAGTAGTAGCCAACGGACTGGCACAGATACGCAGTATTTT
.,TRBJ1-2,.,TRBV2,CASSSIPYGYTF,TGTGCCAGCAGTTCCATCCCTTATGGCTACACCTTC
TRBD2,TRBJ2-3,.,TRBV7-7,CARMALAGVADTQYF,TGTGCTAGGATGGCCCTAGCGGGAGTCGCAGATACGCAGTATTTT
.,TRBJ1-2,.,TRBV3-1/TRBV3-2,CASSQDTAGYTF,TGTGCCAGCAGCCAAGACACGGCTGGCTACACCTTC
.,TRBJ1-1,.,TRBV11-2,CASSLGGVNTEAFF,TGTGCCAGCAGCCTCGGGGGTGTAAACACTGAAGCTTTCTTT